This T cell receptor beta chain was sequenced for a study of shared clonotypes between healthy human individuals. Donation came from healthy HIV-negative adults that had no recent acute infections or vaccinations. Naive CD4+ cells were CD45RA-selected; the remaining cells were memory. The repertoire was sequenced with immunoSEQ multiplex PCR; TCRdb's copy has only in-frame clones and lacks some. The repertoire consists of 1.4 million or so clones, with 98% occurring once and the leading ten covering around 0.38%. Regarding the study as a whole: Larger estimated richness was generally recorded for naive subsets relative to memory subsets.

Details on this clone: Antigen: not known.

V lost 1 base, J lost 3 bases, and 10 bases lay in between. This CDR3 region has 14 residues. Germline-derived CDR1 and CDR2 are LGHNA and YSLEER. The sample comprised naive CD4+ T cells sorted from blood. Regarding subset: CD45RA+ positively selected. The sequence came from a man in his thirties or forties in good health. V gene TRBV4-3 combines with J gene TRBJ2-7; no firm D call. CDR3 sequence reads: CASSQGALGYEQYF. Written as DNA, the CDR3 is TGCGCCAGCAGCCAAGGGGCCCTCGGCTACGAGCAGTACTTC.